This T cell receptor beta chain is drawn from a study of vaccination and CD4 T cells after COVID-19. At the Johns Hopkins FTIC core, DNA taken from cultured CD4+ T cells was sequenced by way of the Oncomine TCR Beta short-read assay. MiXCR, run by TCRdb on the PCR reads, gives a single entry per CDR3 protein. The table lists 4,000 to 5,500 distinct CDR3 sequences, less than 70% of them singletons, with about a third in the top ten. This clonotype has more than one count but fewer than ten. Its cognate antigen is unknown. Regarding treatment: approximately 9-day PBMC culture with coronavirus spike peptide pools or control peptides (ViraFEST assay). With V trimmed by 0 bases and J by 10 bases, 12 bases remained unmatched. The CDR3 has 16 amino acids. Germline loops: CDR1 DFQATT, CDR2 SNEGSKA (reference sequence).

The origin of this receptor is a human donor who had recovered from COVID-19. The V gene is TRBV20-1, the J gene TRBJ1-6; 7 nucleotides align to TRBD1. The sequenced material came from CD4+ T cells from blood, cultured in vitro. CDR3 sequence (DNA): TGCAGTGCTAGAGATCCCCGACAGGGCTTGTCATCACCCCTCCACTTT. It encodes CSARDPRQGLSSPLHF.